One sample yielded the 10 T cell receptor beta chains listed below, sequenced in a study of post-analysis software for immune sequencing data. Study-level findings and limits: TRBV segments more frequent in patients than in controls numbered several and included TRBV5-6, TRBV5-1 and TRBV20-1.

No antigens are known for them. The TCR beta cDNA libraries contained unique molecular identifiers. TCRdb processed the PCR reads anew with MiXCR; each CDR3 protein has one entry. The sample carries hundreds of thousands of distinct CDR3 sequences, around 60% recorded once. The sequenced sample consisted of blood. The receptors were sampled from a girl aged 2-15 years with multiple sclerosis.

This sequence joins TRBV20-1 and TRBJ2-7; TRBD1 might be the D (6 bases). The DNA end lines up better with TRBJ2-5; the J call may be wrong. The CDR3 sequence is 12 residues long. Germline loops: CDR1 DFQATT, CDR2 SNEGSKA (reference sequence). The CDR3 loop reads CSAGEGVETQYF. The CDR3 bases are TGCAGTGCTGGCGAGGGGGTAGAGACCCAGTACTTC.

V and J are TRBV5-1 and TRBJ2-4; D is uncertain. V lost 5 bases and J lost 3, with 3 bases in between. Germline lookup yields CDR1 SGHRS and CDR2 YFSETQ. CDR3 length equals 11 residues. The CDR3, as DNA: TGCGCCAGCAGGGGCAAAAACATTCAGTACTTC. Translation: CASRGKNIQYF.

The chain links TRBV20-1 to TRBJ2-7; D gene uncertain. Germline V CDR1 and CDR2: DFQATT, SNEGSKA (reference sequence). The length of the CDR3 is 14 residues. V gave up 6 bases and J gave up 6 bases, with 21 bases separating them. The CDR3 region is CSASFLTVGSEQYF. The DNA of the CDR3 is TGCAGTGCCAGTTTTTTGACTGTCGGGTCCGAGCAGTACTTC.

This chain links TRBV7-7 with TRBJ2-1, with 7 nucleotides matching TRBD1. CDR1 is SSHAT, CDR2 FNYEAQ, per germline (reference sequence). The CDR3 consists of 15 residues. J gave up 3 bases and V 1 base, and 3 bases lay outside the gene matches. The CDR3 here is CASSLDRGNYNEQFF. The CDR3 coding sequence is TGTGCCAGCAGCTTAGACAGGGGTAACTACAATGAGCAGTTCTTC.

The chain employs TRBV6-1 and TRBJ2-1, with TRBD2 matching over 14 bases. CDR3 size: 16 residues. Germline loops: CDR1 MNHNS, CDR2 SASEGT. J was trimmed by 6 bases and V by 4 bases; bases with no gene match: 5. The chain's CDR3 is CASSVTGTSGSNEQFF. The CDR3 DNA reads TGTGCCAGCAGTGTCACCGGGACTAGCGGGAGCAATGAGCAGTTCTTC.

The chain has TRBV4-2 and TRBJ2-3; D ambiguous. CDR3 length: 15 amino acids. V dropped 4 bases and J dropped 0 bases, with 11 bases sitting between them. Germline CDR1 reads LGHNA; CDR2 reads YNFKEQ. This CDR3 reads CASSPMDQSTDTQYF. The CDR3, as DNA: TGTGCCAGCAGCCCTATGGACCAGAGCACAGATACGCAGTATTTT.

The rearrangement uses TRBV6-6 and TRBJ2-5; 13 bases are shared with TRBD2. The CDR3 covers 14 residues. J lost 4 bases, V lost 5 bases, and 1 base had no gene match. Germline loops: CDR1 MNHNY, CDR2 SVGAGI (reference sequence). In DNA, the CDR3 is TGTGCCAGCAGTGGGACTAGCGGGGTAGAGACCCAGTACTTC. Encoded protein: CASSGTSGVETQYF.

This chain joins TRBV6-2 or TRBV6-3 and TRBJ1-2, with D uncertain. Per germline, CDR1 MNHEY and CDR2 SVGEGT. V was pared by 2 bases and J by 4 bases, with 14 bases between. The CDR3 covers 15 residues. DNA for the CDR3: TGTGCCAGCAGTTACAGCGTGGCTCGGGCCTATGGCTACACCTTC. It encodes CASSYSVARAYGYTF.

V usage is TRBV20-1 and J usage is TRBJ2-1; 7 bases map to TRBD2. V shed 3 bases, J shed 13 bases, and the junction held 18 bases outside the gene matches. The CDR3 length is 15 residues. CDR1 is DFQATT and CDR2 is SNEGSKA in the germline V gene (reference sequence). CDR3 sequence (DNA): TGCAGTGCTAGCACAGAAAGGGCCAGCGGGAAGGGTCAGTTCTTC. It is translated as CSASTERASGKGQFF.

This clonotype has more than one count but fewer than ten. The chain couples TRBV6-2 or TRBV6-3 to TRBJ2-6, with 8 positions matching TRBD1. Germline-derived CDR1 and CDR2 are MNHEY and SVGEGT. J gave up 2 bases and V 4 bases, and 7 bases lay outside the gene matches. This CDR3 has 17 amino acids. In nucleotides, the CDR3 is TGTGCCAGCAGTTCGTCCAGGGGGCTAGCTGGGGCCAACGTCCTGACTTTC. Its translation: CASSSSRGLAGANVLTF.